The T cell receptor beta chain described here comes from a study of blood T cell repertoires in COVID-19. Study summary: The origin of the acute and convalescent COVID-19 samples was the United States, Italy and Spain. PBMCs, B-cell-depleted T cells, or T cells provided the cDNA or gDNA that made up the material.

Assay: immunoSEQ multiplex PCR; the TCRdb copy retains only in-frame clones and omits some. Here the sample spans more than 85,000 clones, approximately 80% being singletons. CDR1 and CDR2 from the germline V gene are LNHDA and SQIVND (reference sequence). Unmatched junction bases numbered 14, after V lost 6 bases and J lost 6 bases. This CDR3 comprises 15 residues. The sample taken for sequencing was peripheral blood. The V call is TRBV19, the J call TRBJ2-7; 7 bases map to TRBD2. This receptor was obtained from a woman aged 55-75 years with acute or convalescent COVID-19. CDR3 DNA: TGTGCCAGTAGGCCCCGAGCGGGGCTCTTTGGCGAGCAGTACTTC. Translated, it gives CASRPRAGLFGEQYF. The whole variable domain, filled in from reference TRBV19 and TRBJ2-7, reads DGGITQSPKYLFRKEGQNVTLSCEQNLNHDAMYWYRQDPGQGLRLIYYSQIVNDFQKGDIAEGYSVSREKKESFPLTVTSAQKNPTAFYLCASRPRAGLFGEQYFGPGTRLTVT.